These 9 T cell receptor beta chains were all obtained from the same sample, sequenced in a study of blood T cell repertoires in COVID-19. TCRdb keeps only in-frame clones here, not all; method: immunoSEQ multiplex PCR. The sample records approximately 120,000 clones, about 80% being singletons. Sample: peripheral blood. These receptor sequences come from a human donor in a cohort sampled during active COVID-19.

DNA of the CDR3: TGCGCCAGCAGCATCGACGGGACAGGGGAGGCCGAGCAGTACTTC. Its translation: CASSIDGTGEAEQYF. The chain uses TRBV5-1 and TRBJ2-7, with 10 bases fitting TRBD1. The CDR3 loop spans 15 amino acids. V shed 4 bases and J 6 bases; nucleotides not matched to a gene: 10. Germline CDR1 and CDR2: SGHRS and YFSETQ. Full variable domain (outside the CDR3, taken from reference TRBV5-1 and TRBJ2-7): KAGVTQTPRYLIKTRGQQVTLSCSPISGHRSVSWYQQTPGQGLQFLFEYFSETQRNKGNFPGRFSGRQFSNSRSEMNVSTLELGDSALYLCASSIDGTGEAEQYFGPGTRLTVT.

The chain couples TRBV4-2 to TRBJ2-3; D gene uncertain. V lost 0 bases to trimming and J lost 3 bases, with 10 bases between them. Germline V gives CDR1 LGHNA, CDR2 YNFKEQ. This CDR3 spans 15 amino acids. The CDR3 here is CASSQEPSLTDTQYF. CDR3 sequence (DNA): TGTGCCAGCAGCCAAGAACCATCCCTAACAGATACGCAGTATTTT.

This chain joins TRBV7-7 and TRBJ2-7; TRBD1 matches 7 bases. Germline CDR1 reads SSHAT; CDR2 reads FNYEAQ (reference sequence). The V gene end was trimmed by 1 base and the J gene end by 7 bases; junction bases not matched to a gene: 10. The CDR3 extends over 15 amino acids. The DNA of the CDR3 is TGTGCCAGCAGCTTAGGGGACAGAGGCTTGGGAGAGCAGTACTTC. It is translated as CASSLGDRGLGEQYF.

The rearrangement uses TRBV9 and TRBJ1-1; perhaps TRBD1 as D (6 bases). Germline V gene sequence: CDR1 SGDLS, CDR2 YYNGEE. V was cut by 4 bases and J by 0 bases, with 13 bases left in between. This CDR3 region has 15 residues. The CDR3 sequence: CASSPDSRMNTEAFF. Written as DNA, the CDR3 is TGTGCCAGCAGCCCGGACAGCAGAATGAACACTGAAGCTTTCTTT.

The genes are TRBV6-4 and TRBJ1-1; no clear D gene. Germline CDR1 and CDR2: MRHNA and SNTAGT. There are 14 residues in the CDR3. Trimming removed 3 bases at V and 4 bases at J, with 12 bases between. CDR3 sequence (DNA): TGTGCCAGCAGTGAATCTCGGGGAGCCACTGAAGCTTTCTTT. As protein: CASSESRGATEAFF.

The chain recombines TRBV5-5 with TRBJ2-7, with TRBD1 identical over 7 bases. V gave up 5 bases and J gave up 1 base; unmatched junction bases: 9. The V gene's germline CDR1 is SGHKS and CDR2 YYEKEE (reference sequence). The CDR3 has 15 residues. CDR3 in DNA: TGTGCCAGCAGTCAGACAGGGTTATTGTCCTACGAGCAGTACTTC. This encodes CASSQTGLLSYEQYF.

This clone was detected only once. The chain couples TRBV6-5 to TRBJ1-1; 8 bases are shared with TRBD1. Germline V gene data show CDR1 as MNHEY and CDR2 as SVGAGI. The CDR3 is made up of 14 amino acids. Trimming took 6 bases from V and 3 from J; bases not matched to a gene: 6. The DNA of the CDR3 is TGTGCCAGCAGCGTATTGGGACAGGACACTGAAGCTTTCTTT. This codes for CASSVLGQDTEAFF.

The chain recombines TRBV2 with TRBJ2-1; 14 bases map to TRBD2. CDR1 and CDR2 from the germline V gene are SNHLY and FYNNEI. This CDR3 contains 18 residues. V lost 7 bases and J lost 0; bases outside the gene matches: 8. As DNA, the CDR3 is TGTGCCAGCACCGGGACTAGCGGGGGCCAACTCTCCTACAATGAGCAGTTCTTC. Protein: CASTGTSGGQLSYNEQFF.

The rearrangement uses TRBV30 and TRBJ2-7, with 8 bases that match TRBD1. The germline V gene has CDR1 GTSNPN and CDR2 SVGIG (reference sequence). The V segment lost 5 bases and the J segment 3 bases; nucleotides outside the gene matches: 6. The CDR3 is 13 amino acids. In DNA, the CDR3 is TGTGCCTGGGAGACAGGGGCCTTCTACGAGCAGTACTTC. Translation: CAWETGAFYEQYF.